The source of this TCR beta chain is a study of T cell changes during pregnancy in multiple sclerosis. The protocol was immunoSEQ multiplex PCR, while the TCRdb copy is restricted to in-frame clones and leaves out a portion. The sample includes some 80,000 clones, 90% to 95% of them seen just once. For this clone: Other nucleotide sequences from this sample produce the same CDR3.

Germline lookup yields CDR1 LNHDA and CDR2 SQIVND (reference sequence). V gave up 6 bases and J gave up 0 bases; unmatched junction bases: 1. This CDR3 has 14 amino acids. This receptor was taken from a female donor with multiple sclerosis, enrolled in a pregnancy study. V gene TRBV19 combines with J gene TRBJ2-3; 9 bases map to TRBD2. The material was CD4+ T cells from peripheral blood mononuclear cells, obtained after pregnancy. In DNA form, the CDR3 reads TGTGCCAGTAGGACTAGCGGTAGCACAGATACGCAGTATTTT. Its translation: CASRTSGSTDTQYF.